The 23 T cell receptor beta chains given below trace back to one sample, sequenced in a study of T and B cells in COVID-19 patients (dated by TCRdb to 2018 to 2020). Sequencing instrument: Illumina MiSeq. Multiplex PCR with BIOMED2 TRB-A/B primer pools was used to amplify the TRB rearrangements. TCRdb applied fastp at Q25 and MiXCR to the public reads, then kept only in-frame beta chains. Identical CDR3 proteins give one entry, which carries the most common genes and DNA. For this sample there are about 20,000 distinct CDR3 sequences; roughly 29% appear just once. The ten largest account for under 3.5% of the sample. TRB repertoires were amplified from roughly 250-500 ng of genomic DNA extracted from blood. Sequences were obtained from blood. Source of these receptors: a human donor who had recovered from COVID-19.

This clonotype is medium-sized by share. The chain employs TRBV29-1 and TRBJ2-5; 9 bases fit TRBD2. Germline V gives CDR1 SQVTM, CDR2 ANQGSEA. With V trimmed by 5 bases and J by 5 bases, 3 bases remained unmatched. CDR3 size: 12 residues. The CDR3 sequence is CSVRREGETQYF. The CDR3 region has the DNA TGCAGCGTTCGGCGGGAGGGGGAGACCCAGTACTTC.

This clonotype was observed a few times. CDR3 residues: CASSLYGSNTDTQYF. The CDR3 DNA reads as TGTGCCAGCAGTTTATACGGGAGTAACACAGATACGCAGTATTTT. This chain joins TRBV27 and TRBJ2-3; possibly TRBD2 for D (6 bases). V gave up 1 base and J gave up 2 bases, with 10 bases separating them. CDR3 size: 15 residues. Germline loops: CDR1 MNHEY, CDR2 SMNVEV (reference sequence).

The rearrangement joins TRBV5-4 to TRBJ1-5, with D hard to call. Trimming pared 1 base from V and 4 bases from J, leaving 6 bases between. CDR3 length equals 13 residues. CDR1 and CDR2 (germline): SGHNT, YYREEE (reference sequence). The CDR3 is CASSLRVNQPQHF. CDR3 DNA: TGTGCCAGCAGCTTGCGGGTTAATCAGCCCCAGCATTTT.

V and J are TRBV20-1 and TRBJ2-5; the D call may be TRBD1 or TRBD2 (5 bases each). Germline V gene data show CDR1 as DFQATT and CDR2 as SNEGSKA (reference sequence). V was shortened by 6 bases and J by 7 bases, with 12 bases between the two germline ends. The CDR3 is 11 residues long. The CDR3, as DNA: TGCAGTGCCGGCAGGGACGGGACCCAGTACTTC. Translation: CSAGRDGTQYF.

The rearrangement links TRBV20-1 to TRBJ2-3; 7 bases fit TRBD2. The length of the CDR3 is 13 residues. Germline CDR1 is DFQATT and CDR2 is SNEGSKA (reference sequence). Trimming removed 4 bases from V and 2 bases from J; junction bases left unmatched: 3. The CDR3 region has the DNA TGCAGTGCTAATAGCGGGCTCACAGATACGCAGTATTTT. Its translation: CSANSGLTDTQYF.

A few counts support this clonotype. This chain joins TRBV6-6 and TRBJ2-3, with D hard to call. Between the trimmed V and J ends, which lost 10 bases and 4 bases, there was a span of 12 bases. CDR1 and CDR2 (germline): MNHNY, SVGAGI (reference sequence). The CDR3 has 12 residues. CDR3: CATRPSADTQYF. The CDR3 DNA sequence: TGTGCCACGCGACCCTCTGCAGATACGCAGTATTTT.

This clonotype is medium-sized (0.01 to 0.1%) within its sample. V gene TRBV29-1 combines with J gene TRBJ1-2; 10 positions match TRBD1. The J segment lost 3 bases and the V segment lost 4 bases, leaving 2 bases of the junction unmatched. Germline lookup yields CDR1 SQVTM and CDR2 ANQGSEA. There are 13 residues in the CDR3. The CDR3 coding sequence is TGCAGCGTTGTAGGGACAGGGGACTATGGCTACACCTTC. As protein: CSVVGTGDYGYTF. Based on the CDR3 plus reference TRBV29-1 and TRBJ1-2, the full variable domain is SAVISQKPSRDICQRGTSLTIQCQVDSQVTMMFWYRQQPGQSLTLIATANQGSEATYESGFVIDKFPISRPNLTFSTLTVSNMSPEDSSIYLCSVVGTGDYGYTFGSGTRLTVV.

This clonotype is classed as medium-sized (0.01 to 0.1%). The chain recombines TRBV29-1 with TRBJ2-2; 8 nucleotides line up with TRBD1. Trimming at V came to 6 bases and at J to 4 bases, leaving 4 bases not matched to a gene. CDR3 length: 13 residues. CDR1 is SQVTM, CDR2 ANQGSEA, per germline. The DNA of the CDR3 is TGCAGCGTCCTGGACAGGGCCACCGGGGAGCTGTTTTTT. Protein sequence: CSVLDRATGELFF.

Judged by abundance, this clonotype is medium-sized (0.01 to 0.1%). The chain carries TRBV5-6 and TRBJ2-1; D is unresolved. The length of the CDR3 is 12 residues. Germline V CDR1 and CDR2: SGHDT, YYEEEE. V lost 0 bases and J lost 5, with 3 bases in between. The CDR3 loop is CASSLGDNEQFF. The CDR3 bases are TGTGCCAGCAGCTTGGGTGACAATGAGCAGTTCTTC.

By sample share, this clonotype is medium-sized. The V call is TRBV11-1, the J call TRBJ1-2, with D possibly being TRBD1 (6 bases). Germline assignment: CDR1 SGHAT and CDR2 FQDESV (reference sequence). The length of the CDR3 is 14 residues. Trimming removed 2 bases from V and 6 bases from J, with 13 bases in between. The CDR3 spells CASSLYDRPHGYTF. Written as DNA, the CDR3 is TGTGCCAGCAGCTTATACGACAGGCCCCATGGCTACACCTTC.

The chain combines TRBV30 with TRBJ2-1; 7 bases fit TRBD1. With V trimmed by 2 bases and J by 10 bases, 8 bases remained unmatched. CDR1 is GTSNPN, CDR2 SVGIG, per germline (reference sequence). The CDR3 consists of 13 residues. DNA of the CDR3: TGTGCCTGGAGTTTAGGGGGCTCCTACGAGCAGTTCTTC. This sequence encodes CAWSLGGSYEQFF.

V usage is TRBV10-3 and J usage is TRBJ2-3, with D maybe TRBD2 (6 bases). Per germline, CDR1 ENHRY and CDR2 SYGVKD. CDR3 length: 15 amino acids. With 3 bases removed from V and 1 base from J, the gap between germline ends came to 11 bases. The CDR3 sequence: CAISDGSGRTDTQYF. CDR3 nucleotide sequence: TGTGCCATCAGTGATGGTAGCGGCCGCACAGATACGCAGTATTTT.

The rearrangement uses TRBV5-1 and TRBJ2-5; D not certain. Trimming took 0 bases from V and 5 from J, leaving 8 bases between them. The CDR3 sequence is 13 residues long. Germline CDR1 SGHRS, CDR2 YFSETQ. DNA of the CDR3: TGCGCCAGCAGCTTGGGTGGGTATGAGACCCAGTACTTC. Translating gives CASSLGGYETQYF.

The rearrangement joins TRBV7-9 to TRBJ2-1, with D uncertain. V lost 6 bases and J 5 bases, leaving 14 bases between the germline ends. CDR1 and CDR2 from the germline V gene are SEHNR and FQNEAQ (reference sequence). The CDR3 runs to 14 residues. This chain's CDR3 is CASSQALRNNEQFF. The CDR3 region has the DNA TGTGCCAGCAGTCAAGCCCTCAGAAACAATGAGCAGTTCTTC.

The J gene is TRBJ2-4, the V gene TRBV5-6, with D possibly matching TRBD1 (6 bases). V lost 9 bases to trimming and J lost 0 bases, with 19 bases between them. This CDR3 region has 16 residues. Germline CDR1 is SGHDT and CDR2 is YYEEEE. This CDR3 is CANTPHEGVAKNIQYF. CDR3 nucleotide sequence: TGTGCCAACACCCCCCATGAGGGGGTAGCCAAAAACATTCAGTACTTC.

The V and J genes are TRBV5-1 and TRBJ2-7; 12 bases align to TRBD2. Germline trimming cut 4 bases from V and 11 bases from J; bases unmatched to any gene: 13. This CDR3 contains 15 residues. Germline V gene lookup returns CDR1 SGHRS and CDR2 YFSETQ. The CDR3 loop is CASSPGTSGLPSEYF. CDR3 nucleotides: TGCGCCAGCAGCCCCGGGACTAGCGGGCTCCCCTCGGAGTACTTC.

The chain recombines TRBV19 with TRBJ1-2; D might be TRBD1 (5 bases). Germline lookup yields CDR1 LNHDA and CDR2 SQIVND (reference sequence). V lost 3 bases and J 4 bases, leaving 12 bases between the germline ends. The CDR3 is 14 residues long. As DNA, the CDR3 is TGTGCCAGTAGTATGCTGCAGGGACCCTATGGCTACACCTTC. Translation gives CASSMLQGPYGYTF. The whole variable domain, filled in from reference TRBV19 and TRBJ1-2, reads DGGITQSPKYLFRKEGQNVTLSCEQNLNHDAMYWYRQDPGQGLRLIYYSQIVNDFQKGDIAEGYSVSREKKESFPLTVTSAQKNPTAFYLCASSMLQGPYGYTFGSGTRLTVV.

The table lists this clonotype with a few counts. This chain uses TRBV6-4 with TRBJ2-2; 11 bases are shared with TRBD2. The CDR3 is 15 amino acids. Germline values: CDR1 MRHNA, CDR2 SNTAGT. V shed 5 bases and J 5 bases; nucleotides not matched to a gene: 4. The CDR3 loop reads CASSYTSGSTGELFF. The CDR3 DNA is TGTGCCAGCAGTTATACTAGCGGGAGTACCGGGGAGCTGTTTTTT.

This clonotype was seen once. The V gene is TRBV24-1, the J gene TRBJ2-1; 7 bases are shared with TRBD1. CDR3 length: 14 residues. With 9 bases clipped from V and 8 bases from J, the junction kept 12 bases outside the gene matches. Looked up from germline, CDR1 is KGHDR and CDR2 is SFDVKD. This chain's CDR3 is CATHSDRSTDEQFF. The CDR3 coding sequence is TGTGCCACCCACTCGGACAGGTCAACCGATGAGCAGTTCTTC.

As to this clonotype: Since a much larger clone is just one base distant, this may be a read error. The genes are TRBV19 and TRBJ2-3; the D gene is possibly TRBD2 (5 bases). The CDR3 is made up of 16 amino acids. CDR1 is LNHDA, CDR2 SQIVND, per germline (reference sequence). CDR3 coding DNA: TGTGCCAGTAGTATAGGAGCTAGCCTTAGCACAGTTACGCAGTATTTT. Amino acid sequence: CASSIGASLSTVTQYF. Complete variable domain (other parts from reference TRBV19 and TRBJ2-3): DGGITQSPKYLFRKEGQNVTLSCEQNLNHDAMYWYRQDPGQGLRLIYYSQIVNDFQKGDIAEGYSVSREKKESFPLTVTSAQKNPTAFYLCASSIGASLSTVTQYFGPGTRLTVL.

The genes are TRBV19 and TRBJ2-4; TRBD2 matches at 8 bases. Germline trimming cut 3 bases from V and 0 bases from J; bases unmatched to any gene: 16. Germline CDR1 and CDR2: LNHDA and SQIVND (reference sequence). The CDR3 contains 20 residues. The DNA for the CDR3 is TGTGCCAGTAGTATCGGGGCGGAGCGGGGGAGAACCTTAGCCAAAAACATTCAGTACTTC. Translation: CASSIGAERGRTLAKNIQYF.

This clonotype was detected only a few times. The J gene is TRBJ2-3, the V gene TRBV27; 9 nucleotides match TRBD1. Germline CDR1 and CDR2: MNHEY and SMNVEV (reference sequence). There are 15 residues in the CDR3. J gave up 3 bases and V 5 bases, and 6 bases lay outside the gene matches. CDR3: CASSIRTGVTDTQYF. The CDR3 DNA reads as TGTGCCAGCAGTATCCGGACAGGGGTAACAGATACGCAGTATTTT.

By frequency in the sample, this clonotype is medium-sized (0.01 to 0.1%). V and J are TRBV29-1 and TRBJ1-2, with D perhaps TRBD1 (5 bases). V was shortened by 7 bases and J by 3 bases, with 12 bases between the two germline ends. CDR1 is SQVTM and CDR2 is ANQGSEA in the germline V gene. This CDR3 has 12 amino acids. CDR3 residues: CSADSGDYGYTF. CDR3 nucleotide sequence: TGCAGCGCCGACAGTGGGGACTATGGCTACACCTTC. Filled out from reference TRBV29-1 and TRBJ1-2, the complete variable domain reads SAVISQKPSRDICQRGTSLTIQCQVDSQVTMMFWYRQQPGQSLTLIATANQGSEATYESGFVIDKFPISRPNLTFSTLTVSNMSPEDSSIYLCSADSGDYGYTFGSGTRLTVV.